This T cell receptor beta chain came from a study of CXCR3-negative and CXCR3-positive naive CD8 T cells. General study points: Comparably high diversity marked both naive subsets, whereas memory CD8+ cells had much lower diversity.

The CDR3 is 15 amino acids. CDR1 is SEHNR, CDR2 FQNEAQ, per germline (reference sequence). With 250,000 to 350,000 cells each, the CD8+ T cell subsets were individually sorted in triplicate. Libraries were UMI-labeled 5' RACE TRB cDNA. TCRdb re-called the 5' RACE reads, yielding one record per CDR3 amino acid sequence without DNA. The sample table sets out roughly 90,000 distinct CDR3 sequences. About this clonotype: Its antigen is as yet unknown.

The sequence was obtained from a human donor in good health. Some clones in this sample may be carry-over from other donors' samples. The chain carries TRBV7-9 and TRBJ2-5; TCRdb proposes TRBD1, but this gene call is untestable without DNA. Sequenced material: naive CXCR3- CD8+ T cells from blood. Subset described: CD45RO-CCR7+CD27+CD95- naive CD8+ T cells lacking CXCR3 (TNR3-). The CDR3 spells CASSPRDSRRETQYF.